The TCR beta chain under discussion was sequenced for a study of OX40 agonist ivuxolimab in advanced cancers. The overall study: Under the entry rules, prior anti-PD-1, anti-PD-L1 or anti-CTLA-4 therapy was allowed, and about 40% had some.

The repertoire was sequenced with immunoSEQ multiplex PCR; TCRdb's copy has only in-frame clones and lacks some. The sample holds 26,000 or so clones; 76% are singletons and the top ten take about 14%. V dropped 5 bases and J dropped 3; count of bases not matched to a gene: 7. Germline CDR1 MNHEY, CDR2 SVGAGI. CDR3 length: 15 residues. The material sequenced was CD4+ or CD8+ T cells sorted from blood, taken in a trial of the OX40 agonist ivuxolimab. The chain is built from TRBV6-5 and TRBJ2-3, with 8 bases identical to TRBD1. The TCR originated in an adult with an advanced solid tumor such as melanoma, head and neck, liver or kidney cancer. The CDR3 loop is CASSPWTGRTDTQYF. The CDR3 bases are TGTGCCAGCAGTCCCTGGACAGGGAGAACAGATACGCAGTATTTT.